A selection of T cell receptor beta chains follows, all from one sample in a study of T cell clones after liver transplantation. Measured with immunoSEQ multiplex PCR; TCRdb has only the in-frame clones, and not every one. The repertoire holds just under 60,000 clones, with about two thirds as singletons. The sequencing here drew on CD4+ T cells from blood, taken at the 15-month timepoint. Receptor source: a human patient who received a liver transplant. Some T cells may originate from the graft donor. CDR3s include the opening cysteine and the closing phenylalanine or tryptophan. Each record gives: J gene, D gene, clone size, V gene, CDR3 DNA, CDR3 protein. D genes are given only for firm matches. Clone size, where shown, is once, few, many, or a class for clones that have expanded.

TRBJ1-3,.,.,TRBV7-8,TGTGCCAGCAGACCCGGGAGGGACCTCTCTGGAAACACCATATATTTT,CASRPGRDLSGNTIYF
TRBJ2-1,TRBD2,.,TRBV6-4,TGTGCCAGCAGTGTACTAGCGGGAGGTGGCGGTGAGCAGTTCTTC,CASSVLAGGGGEQFF
TRBJ2-3,TRBD2,once,TRBV7-2,TGTGCCAGCAGCTTAGGGACTAGCGAAACAGATACGCAGTATTTT,CASSLGTSETDTQYF
TRBJ1-6,.,.,TRBV10-3,TGTGCCATCAGGCCGACAGGAGTAAATTCACCCCTCCACTTT,CAIRPTGVNSPLHF
TRBJ2-3,.,.,TRBV5-1,TGCGCCAGCAGCTCCCGGGACAACACAGATACGCAGTATTTT,CASSSRDNTDTQYF
TRBJ2-4,.,.,TRBV9,TGTGCCAGCAGCGTAGGGTTAGGGTCGGCCAAAAACATTCAGTACTTC,CASSVGLGSAKNIQYF
TRBJ2-7,.,few,TRBV5-1,TGCGCCAGCAGCATAGGCAGCTACGACTCCTACGAGCAGTACTTC,CASSIGSYDSYEQYF
TRBJ1-1,TRBD1,.,TRBV25-1,TGTGCCAGCAGTGCTCAGCCGGGACAGGGTGAAGCTTTCTTT,CASSAQPGQGEAFF
TRBJ2-1,.,.,TRBV5-4,TGTGCCAGCAGCCTCGGCCGGGACTCCCCGGCCAATGAGCAGTTCTTC,CASSLGRDSPANEQFF
TRBJ2-1,.,few,TRBV7-6,TGTGCCAGCAGCCAGTTGTCGGGGTCGCGGTACAATGAGCAGTTCTTC,CASSQLSGSRYNEQFF
TRBJ1-1,.,.,TRBV13,TGTGCCAGCAGCTACAGACTGAACACTGAAGCTTTCTTT,CASSYRLNTEAFF
TRBJ1-2,.,many,TRBV7-9,TGTGCCAGCAGCTTAGCGGGAGTGGATGGCTACACCTTC,CASSLAGVDGYTF
TRBJ2-4,.,.,TRBV11-2,TGTGCCAGCAGCTTTATGGGTCAGTTTAACATTCAGTACTTC,CASSFMGQFNIQYF
TRBJ2-1,TRBD1,.,TRBV30,TGTGCCTCCCAGGGGGCGGATGAGCAGTTCTTC,CASQGADEQFF
TRBJ2-1,.,.,TRBV5-1,TGCGCCAGCAGCTTGGGTTATGAGCAGTTCTTC,CASSLGYEQFF
TRBJ1-2,TRBD1,.,TRBV10-3,TGTGCCACGAGCGACAGGGGCGGTGGCTACACCTTC,CATSDRGGGYTF
TRBJ2-3,.,.,TRBV5-1,TGCGCCAGCAGCCCTGCCATCGTTTGGACAGAAGATACGCAGTATTTT,CASSPAIVWTEDTQYF
TRBJ2-7,TRBD2,.,TRBV5-1,TGCGCCAGCAGCTCTCTAGCGGGGGGGCCCTACGAGCAGTACTTC,CASSSLAGGPYEQYF
TRBJ2-3,.,.,TRBV1,TGCACCAGCAGCCGGGGTACTGGGAGCCATACGCAGTATTTT,CTSSRGTGSHTQYF
TRBJ2-7,.,.,TRBV20-1,TGCAGTGCCCGGGGTCGCGTCGAGCAGTACTTC,CSARGRVEQYF
TRBJ1-5,.,.,TRBV5-1,TGCGCCAGCAGCCTAACGGGGGCGGGGCAGCCCCAGCATTTT,CASSLTGAGQPQHF
TRBJ2-5,.,.,TRBV19,TGTGCCAGTAGCCTCGCGTGGGGTGGAGAGACCCAGTACTTC,CASSLAWGGETQYF
TRBJ1-2,.,.,TRBV14,TGTGCCAGCAGCCAAGGAACAGGGACGGGCGGCTACACCTTC,CASSQGTGTGGYTF
TRBJ1-4,.,medium-sized,TRBV2,TGTGCCAGCAGTGACCCGGGCCTAAATGAAAAACTGTTTTTT,CASSDPGLNEKLFF
TRBJ2-4,TRBD2,.,TRBV19,TGTGCCAGTAGTAAGCGGGAGGCGATAAACATTCAGTACTTC,CASSKREAINIQYF